This T cell receptor beta chain was captured in a study of HIV-infected children after antiretroviral therapy interruption. Study in general: Four children interrupted treatment; four stayed on continuous treatment.

Unique molecular identifiers were included in an RNA-based 3' RACE TCR library. From the 3' RACE reads, TCRdb called clonotypes with MiXCR, one entry per CDR3 protein. The data contain some 90,000 distinct CDR3 sequences, about 7% of them seen just once; the ten biggest clones take up 0.85% to 1.3%. Concerning this clonotype: The antigen is not known.

The CDR3 runs to 16 residues. V lost 3 bases to trimming and J lost 4 bases; unmatched junction nucleotides: 10. The germline V gene encodes CDR1 KGHSH and CDR2 LQKENI. Study-level points and caveats: The Gini coefficient of naive CD4+ repertoires rose, returning to baseline by 3 years.

This sample's treatment: PENTA 11 planned treatment interruption arm or continuous ART arm. Naive CD4+ CD45RA+ CD45RO- T cells were FACS-sorted from thawed PBMCs. Sequences were derived from CD45RA+ CD4+ T cells from PBMCs, pooled from several time points, sampled from a donor given antiretroviral therapy, either interrupted or continuous. Subset indicated: naive CD4+ CD45RA+ CD45RO- T cells. The TCR sequence derives from a pool of human donors with HIV. The chain employs TRBV18 and TRBJ1-2; the match to TRBD1 covers 8 bases. The CDR3 protein is CASSPLSGGQLYGYTF. CDR3 coding DNA: TGTGCCAGCTCACCCCTTTCAGGGGGCCAACTCTATGGCTACACCTTC.